The source of this T cell receptor (beta chain) is a study of cytomegalovirus exposure and HLA in healthy donors. Whole-study findings and limits: It was confirmed in vitro that a few of the CMV-associated chains were specific for CMV antigens. The study labeled about 160 TCR beta chains cytomegalovirus-associated.

CDR1 and CDR2 (germline): SEHNR, FQNEAQ (reference sequence). This CDR3 is 17 amino acids long. PCR amplification relied on 60 Vbeta primers (plus 13 Jbeta primers). Method: immunoSEQ multiplex PCR; TCRdb's copy keeps in-frame clones and lacks some. Here the sample spans about 61,000 clones, roughly nine tenths being singletons. A remark on this clone: Its antigen remains unknown. The junction and the germline gene differ at one end; a read error may be behind it.

It was healthy bone marrow donors who served as donors. This chain joins TRBV7-9 and TRBJ2-1; 14 bases agree with TRBD2. Sequencing used PBMCs. The TCR originated in a man aged 25 to 40 in good health and CMV-seropositive. The CDR3: CSSSSPPGLAGGREQFF. The CDR3 DNA sequence: TGTTCCAGCAGCTCCCCCCCAGGACTAGCGGGAGGTCGTGAGCAGTTCTTC.